Detailed here is one TCR beta chain. Its antigen is still unknown. No base qualities exist here, and no much larger clone lies one base off it. These data belong to a study of cytomegalovirus exposure and HLA in healthy donors (dated by TCRdb to the late 2010s). At the level of the whole study: In an earlier analysis of approximately 500 of the donors, 276 Gb of sequence data and 117 million unique TCR beta sequences from about 179 million T cells were reported. An early release that covered around 590 HLA-typed donors contained about 300 gigabases of sequencing data and around 80 million unique TCR sequences. Of the 300 to 500 genotyped donors, more than 75% were placed in the genetic ancestry cluster associated with self-reported Caucasian donors. The study aimed to test whether cataloging public T cell receptors could reveal signatures of past pathogen exposure. The study profiled the T cell repertoires of hundreds of subjects by immunosequencing and related them to cytomegalovirus serostatus. In addition to the first cohort of 666 subjects, a separate validation cohort of around 110 different subjects was used. To predict cytomegalovirus infection status, the study brought together high-throughput TCR immunosequencing, statistical association of individual TCRs with disease status, and machine learning. A later analysis re-analyzed previously published TCR beta repertoires from 660 or so donors and added high-resolution HLA genotyping to study TCR occurrence patterns. The later analysis used no new phenotypic data to find candidate immune exposures, relying instead on TCR beta sequences and their occurrence across donors. To decide whether each TCR beta V gene segment behaved as functional or pseudogenic, an earlier analysis of nearly 600 of the donors relied on high-throughput TCR beta sequencing. Donor age, sex, ethnicity and CMV serostatus were compiled together with the repertoire data. A later genetic analysis used genome-wide SNP genotypes for about 60% of the 666 donors, treating that subset as a discovery cohort. All discovery cohort repertoires had been generated on a single sequencing platform. Class I and class II HLA loci were covered by the typing at four-digit resolution. Typing coverage varied by locus: roughly 629-640 donors for A, B, C, DRB1 and DQB1; around 560 for DQA1; 600 to 610 for DPA1; 450 to 480 for DPB1. Because of strong linkage in the cohort, five DR-DQ haplotypes were treated as single units for association and clustering. Across 398 genotyped donors of the cohort, an average of approximately 240,000 unique TCR beta nucleotide sequences per donor were sequenced, and 15% to 20% of those sequences were non-productive. On the study overall, not on this receptor specifically: In a later analysis, several top co-occurrence clusters were reported to appear linked to parvovirus B19, influenza, CMV and Epstein-Barr virus. The sequencing pipeline was judged likely to have produced a cluster of highly shared sequence variants as a technical artifact. In vitro tests confirmed that a few of the cytomegalovirus-associated TCR beta chains recognize cytomegalovirus antigens. The authors suggested that the approach could potentially be extended to other disease states and immunological phenotypes. Seventeen rarely observed V segments, including chromosome 9 orphons, were excluded from the earlier analysis of several hundred of the donors because counts were too low. Roughly uniform sequencing depth across donors was assumed in presence/absence analyses, although this assumption may not hold. An association between a missense DCLRE1C variant and V-gene and J-gene trimming of TCR beta chains was found in a later genetic analysis and replicated in an independent cohort. Compared with the approximately 710-donor mean, donors in an Asian-associated ancestry cluster had fewer N-insertions in productive TCRs, according to a later genetic analysis. Linkage disequilibrium might explain the correlated functional status among segregating V segments, but an unknown experimental factor could not be ruled out. Broadly in line with IMGT annotations, most TCR beta V segments showed up in productive rearrangements about 87% or about 30% of the time in an earlier analysis of a few hundred of the donors. HLA typing was unavailable for some donors at each locus, so association tests used only the typed subset. Compared with equally common non-associated chains, HLA-associated TCR beta chains in a later analysis were more clonally expanded and had lower generation probabilities. Most TCR sequences were seen in very few donors, while some public TCRs were found in many individuals. Immune exposure information for the cohort was limited to CMV serostatus. A further reported finding was that TCR beta sequences accurately predicted the HLA-A and HLA-B alleles for most subjects in the first cohort. Only TCR beta chains were sequenced in this cohort, and the absence of alpha or paired-chain data limited detectable features. A later analysis found that most CMV-associated TCR beta chains appeared HLA-restricted, with HLA associations seemingly driven largely by CMV exposure. At a false discovery rate of 0.05, a later analysis linked about 17,000 TCR beta sequences to specific HLA alleles. Cytomegalovirus status was reported to be diagnosed by the classifier with high specificity and sensitivity in both the original and validation cohorts. Assigning TCR associations to individual alleles was difficult when HLA alleles, especially DR and DQ, strongly co-occurred. Because the 87-base-pair reads could not distinguish some IMGT-functional V segments, including TRBV6-2 and TRBV6-3, those segments were excluded. In a later analysis, the rate of TCR association differed among HLA loci, with DRB1 alleles having the most associated TCRs and HLA-C alleles having the fewest. A total of 150 or so TCR beta chains were listed by the study as associated with cytomegalovirus.

The trim is 5 bases for V and 3 bases for J, with a gap of 16 bases between the germline ends. For CDR1 and CDR2, the germline V gene lists SGHVS and FNYEAQ. The CDR3 covers 15 residues, taking in both the cysteine and the phenylalanine. The retained sequence is limited to the CDR3, 45 bases, with the frame set at the first base. The library was generated by the immunoSEQ multiplex PCR assay. For the multiplex PCR, a mixture combining 60 forward primers for TCR Vbeta segments and 13 reverse primers for TCR Jbeta segments was used. A multiplex PCR assay on genomic DNA amplified the CDR3 region of rearranged TCR beta genes. On the Illumina HiSeq System, the amplified TCR beta libraries were sequenced as 87-base-pair reads. The study's own analysis went as follows. A later analysis tallied approximately 87 million unique TCR beta chains across the 666 repertoires, and around 10 million of those chains were shared by two or more donors. Raw reads were error-corrected and collapsed into unique sequences by a nearest-neighbor algorithm in which closely related sequences were merged to remove PCR and sequencing errors. CDR3 sequences were aligned to IMGT reference sequences to assign V, D and J gene segments. For a sequence to be retained, at least a six-nucleotide match to both a V gene segment and a J gene segment was required. A rearrangement counted as productive if the CDR3 had no stop codons and remained in frame with V and J, and every other rearrangement counted as non-productive. CDR3 was defined by IMGT convention, running from the second conserved V-encoded cysteine to the conserved J-encoded phenylalanine. In an earlier analysis of 500 to 650 of the donors, sequences lacking an unambiguous match to a single V gene segment were excluded. In an earlier analysis of roughly 600 of the donors, a V segment was called functional when productive rearrangements were above 56.7%, and segregating when the standard deviation between donors exceeded 5%. A statistical classification framework was built for diagnosing cytomegalovirus status from the catalog of TCR beta chain sequences. In a later analysis, TCR nucleotide sequences were compared against IMGT/GENE-DB human TR gene sequences so that V and J genes could be assigned. In a later analysis, CDR3 sequences and most-parsimonious VDJ recombination scenarios were assigned using the TCRdist pipeline. In a later analysis, every TCR beta chain was defined by the combination of its CDR3 amino acid sequence and its V-gene family, and reads without a unique V-gene family were dropped. To address suspected cross-contamination and a sequencing artifact, a later analysis removed 592 highly shared, low-generation-probability nucleotide sequences. In a later analysis, a clonal expansion index for each public chain was calculated from normalized within-repertoire ranks of inferred template counts. In a later analysis, generation probabilities were computed with a VDJ recombination model fitted to out-of-frame rearrangements, and the resulting probabilities were checked against IGoR. In a later analysis, TCR-TCR, TCR-HLA and TCR-CMV co-occurrence was scored with hypergeometric tests, and a repertoire-size bias correction was applied to TCR pairs. To estimate false discovery rates, a later analysis permuted the HLA or CMV assignments 20 times. In a later analysis, co-occurring TCRs were grouped using DBSCAN, and TCRdist sequence similarity was added for clustering within HLA-allele-positive subsets. For co-occurrence clustering, repertoires with fewer than 30,000 or more than 120,000 public chains were excluded, along with roughly 5 repertoires with anomalous nucleotide sharing. TCRdb took this table from immuneACCESS and kept in-frame rearrangements with V and J called. Such tables lack part of the clones; where checked against another copy, unresolved V genes explain under half of the gap, and the rest is unexplained. V, J and clone size are taken as reported in that table, and D and trimming were inferred from the DNA itself. The sample includes under 200,000 clones, with approximately 79% observed a single time. About 1.9% of the sample is taken by the ten largest.

The cohort consisted of 666 healthy bone marrow donors. At the time of sampling, every cohort member was nominally healthy, though immune exposures that went unrecorded were likely present. Of the 666 cohort members, 289 had a positive CMV serostatus and 350 to 450 had a negative one, while no CMV serostatus was recorded for the donor. A peripheral blood sample was collected from each donor, and TCR beta sequencing was performed on peripheral blood mononuclear cells. The Qiagen DNeasy Blood Extraction Kit was used to extract genomic DNA from the blood cell samples. Sequencing was carried out using PBMCs. In this chain, TRBV7-6 is recombined with TRBJ1-1, with the D gene call left open. The sequence came from a human donor in good health. The nucleotides are TGTGCCAGCAGCAATACCCCGAACCTATACACTGAAGCTTTCTTT. This yields the protein CASSNTPNLYTEAFF.